The clone carrying this T cell receptor (beta chain) showed up just a few times. Germline trimming cut 0 bases from V and 2 bases from J; bases unmatched to any gene: 5. Per germline, CDR1 SEHNR and CDR2 FQNEAQ (reference sequence). The CDR3 runs 18 residues. This entry is derived from a study of blood T cell repertoires in COVID-19. On the study more broadly: The United States, Italy and Spain were the sources of the acute and convalescent COVID-19 samples.

Authors' processing steps: Amplifying reference gene primers gave estimates of nucleated cell counts. Profiling relied on immunoSEQ multiplex PCR, and the TCRdb table lists in-frame clones only, not all of them. V, J and clone size were drawn from that table, and D and trimming were deduced from the DNA. The table records roughly 65,000 clones, about three quarters of them present only once. The sample taken for sequencing was peripheral blood. The receptor was isolated from a human donor in a cohort sampled during active COVID-19. The V and J genes are TRBV7-9 and TRBJ2-3; TRBD2 agrees at 13 bases. The CDR3 region is CASSLAWGLAGNTDTQYF. DNA for the CDR3: TGTGCCAGCAGCTTAGCGTGGGGACTAGCGGGAAACACAGATACGCAGTATTTT.